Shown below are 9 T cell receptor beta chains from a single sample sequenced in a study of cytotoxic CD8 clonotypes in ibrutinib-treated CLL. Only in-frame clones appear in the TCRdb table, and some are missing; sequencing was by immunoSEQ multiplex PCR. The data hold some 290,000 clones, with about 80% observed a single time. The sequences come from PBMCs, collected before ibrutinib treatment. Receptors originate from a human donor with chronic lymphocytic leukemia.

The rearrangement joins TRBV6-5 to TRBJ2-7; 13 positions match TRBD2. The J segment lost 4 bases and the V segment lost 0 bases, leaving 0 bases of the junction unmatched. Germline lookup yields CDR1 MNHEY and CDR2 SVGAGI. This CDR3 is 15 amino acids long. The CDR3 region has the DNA TGTGCCAGCAGTTACTCGACTAGCGGGAGGTACGAGCAGTACTTC. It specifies CASSYSTSGRYEQYF.

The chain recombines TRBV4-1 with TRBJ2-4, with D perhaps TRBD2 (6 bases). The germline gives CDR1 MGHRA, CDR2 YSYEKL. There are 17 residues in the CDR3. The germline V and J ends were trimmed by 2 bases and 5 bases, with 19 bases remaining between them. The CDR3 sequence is CASSQIPGLLIQNIQYF. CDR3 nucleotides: TGCGCCAGCAGCCAAATCCCGGGACTCCTTATCCAAAACATTCAGTACTTC.

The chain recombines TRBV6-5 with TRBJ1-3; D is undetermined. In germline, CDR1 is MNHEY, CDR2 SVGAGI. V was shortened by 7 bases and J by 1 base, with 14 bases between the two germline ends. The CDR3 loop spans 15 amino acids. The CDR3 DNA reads TGTGCCAGCATCCCCTCCATAGAGTCTGGAAACACCATATATTTT. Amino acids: CASIPSIESGNTIYF.

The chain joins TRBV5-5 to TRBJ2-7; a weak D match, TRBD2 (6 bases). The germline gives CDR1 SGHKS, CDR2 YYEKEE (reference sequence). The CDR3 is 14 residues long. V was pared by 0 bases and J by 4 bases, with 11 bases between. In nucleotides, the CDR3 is TGTGCCAGCAGCTTGGCGATAGCGGCGTACGAGCAGTACTTC. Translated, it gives CASSLAIAAYEQYF.

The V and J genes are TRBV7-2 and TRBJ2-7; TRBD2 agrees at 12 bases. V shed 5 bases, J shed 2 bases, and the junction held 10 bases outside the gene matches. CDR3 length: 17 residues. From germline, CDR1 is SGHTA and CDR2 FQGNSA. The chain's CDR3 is CASSTRTSGTDTYEQYF. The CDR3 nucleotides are TGTGCCAGCAGCACTAGGACTAGCGGGACCGATACCTACGAGCAGTACTTC.

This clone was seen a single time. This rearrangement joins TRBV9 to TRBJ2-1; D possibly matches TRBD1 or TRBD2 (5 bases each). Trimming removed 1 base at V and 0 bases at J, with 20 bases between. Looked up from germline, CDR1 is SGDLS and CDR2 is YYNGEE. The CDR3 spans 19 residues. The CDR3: CASSVPGTTYPSSYNEQFF. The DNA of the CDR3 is TGTGCCAGCAGCGTACCCGGGACCACATACCCGAGCTCCTACAATGAGCAGTTCTTC.

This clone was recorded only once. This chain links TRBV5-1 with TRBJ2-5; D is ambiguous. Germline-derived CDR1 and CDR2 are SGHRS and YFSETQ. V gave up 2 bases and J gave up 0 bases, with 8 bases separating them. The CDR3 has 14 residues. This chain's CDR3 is CASSFLQNQETQYF. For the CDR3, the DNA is TGCGCCAGCAGCTTTTTGCAGAACCAAGAGACCCAGTACTTC.

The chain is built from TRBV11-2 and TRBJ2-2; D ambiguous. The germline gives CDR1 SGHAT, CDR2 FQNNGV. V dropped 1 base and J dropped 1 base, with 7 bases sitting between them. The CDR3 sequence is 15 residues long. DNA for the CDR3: TGTGCCAGCAGCTTAGTGGCTCTGAACACCGGGGAGCTGTTTTTT. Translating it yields CASSLVALNTGELFF.

The CDR3 loop reads CASSQGQGRSSYNEQFF. CDR3 nucleotides: TGCGCCAGCAGCCAAGGGCAGGGTAGGAGCTCCTACAATGAGCAGTTCTTC. V usage is TRBV4-1 and J usage is TRBJ2-1, with D perhaps TRBD1 (5 bases). The germline CDR1 and CDR2 sequences are MGHRA and YSYEKL. V lost 1 base to trimming and J lost 0 bases, with 13 bases between them. There are 17 residues in the CDR3.